These 13 T cell receptor beta chains came from one sample sequenced in a study of blood T cell repertoires in COVID-19. Produced via immunoSEQ multiplex PCR; TCRdb's table is partial and in-frame only. In the table there are 230,000 or so clones, 75% to 85% of which are singletons. Material: peripheral blood. Receptors were obtained from a woman older than 75 with COVID-19, enrolled during active disease.

J is TRBJ2-3 and V is TRBV7-3; tentatively, D is TRBD2 (5 bases). The germline CDR1 and CDR2 sequences are SGHTA and FQGTGA. V was pared by 2 bases and J by 1 base, with 10 bases between. This CDR3 has 15 residues. The CDR3 loop reads CASSLPGIGTDTQYF. The CDR3 DNA reads TGTGCCAGCAGCTTACCGGGAATTGGCACAGATACGCAGTATTTT. The complete variable domain, with remaining parts taken from reference TRBV7-3 and TRBJ2-3, reads GAGVSQTPSNKVTEKGKYVELRCDPISGHTALYWYRQSLGQGPEFLIYFQGTGAADDSGLPNDRFFAVRPEGSVSTLKIQRTERGDSAVYLCASSLPGIGTDTQYFGPGTRLTVL.

About this clone itself: Other nucleotide sequences from this sample produce the same CDR3. The V gene is TRBV9, the J gene TRBJ1-1, with D maybe TRBD1 (5 bases). Germline V CDR1 and CDR2: SGDLS, YYNGEE. The CDR3 consists of 14 residues. Deletions cut 0 bases from V and 1 base from J, with 7 bases between. CDR3 residues: CASSVVGGNTEAFF. The CDR3 DNA sequence: TGTGCCAGCAGCGTAGTGGGGGGGAACACTGAAGCTTTCTTT.

This rearrangement joins TRBV7-6 to TRBJ1-1; D uncertain. Germline V CDR1 and CDR2: SGHVS, FNYEAQ. Trimming left V 4 bases short and J 5 bases short, with 11 bases between. The CDR3 contains 13 residues. This CDR3 is CASSSEAKTEAFF. The DNA for the CDR3 is TGTGCCAGCAGCTCCGAAGCAAAAACTGAAGCTTTCTTT.

This clone was observed once. This chain joins TRBV7-2 and TRBJ2-2; 7 nucleotides agree with TRBD2. The CDR3 runs to 15 residues. Germline lookup yields CDR1 SGHTA and CDR2 FQGNSA. V lost 6 bases, J lost 6 bases, and 10 bases stayed unmatched. CDR3 nucleotide sequence: TGTGCCAGCAGGCTACCCCAGGGAGGGGCCGGGGAGCTGTTTTTT. Translation: CASRLPQGGAGELFF.

The rearrangement links TRBV5-1 to TRBJ2-5, with TRBD2 matching 7 bases. Trimming removed 0 bases from V and 0 bases from J; junction bases left unmatched: 11. The CDR3 extends over 18 amino acids. Germline values: CDR1 SGHRS, CDR2 YFSETQ. The CDR3 DNA follows: TGCGCCAGCAGCTTGGGGAGATCTAGCGGAGAGTACCAAGAGACCCAGTACTTC. Translated, it gives CASSLGRSSGEYQETQYF.

The chain employs TRBV28 and TRBJ2-1; 13 bases fit TRBD2. In germline, CDR1 is MDHEN, CDR2 SYDVKM. The CDR3 loop spans 15 amino acids. V was clipped by 6 bases and J by 8 bases; unmatched bases: 7. CDR3: CASRIGLAGVHEQFF. CDR3 sequence (DNA): TGTGCCAGCAGGATCGGACTAGCGGGAGTGCATGAGCAGTTCTTC. Supplemented by reference TRBV28 and TRBJ2-1, the full variable domain reads DVKVTQSSRYLVKRTGEKVFLECVQDMDHENMFWYRQDPGLGLRLIYFSYDVKMKEKGDIPEGYSVSREKKERFSLILESASTNQTSMYLCASRIGLAGVHEQFFGPGTRLTVL.

This clone has more than one count but fewer than ten. The chain couples TRBV27 to TRBJ2-7; TRBD1 is a possible D gene (5 bases). This CDR3 comprises 13 residues. V lost 6 bases and J 6 bases, leaving 15 bases between the germline ends. Per germline, CDR1 MNHEY and CDR2 SMNVEV (reference sequence). CDR3 loop: CASSSNRRGEQYF. The DNA of the CDR3 is TGTGCCAGCAGCTCCAACAGGAGAGGCGAGCAGTACTTC.

V is TRBV5-1 and J is TRBJ2-7, with D tentatively TRBD1 (6 bases). CDR1 is SGHRS, CDR2 YFSETQ, per germline. The CDR3 has 14 residues. The V end was cut by 5 bases, the J end by 4 bases, with 16 bases between. Written as DNA, the CDR3 is TGCGCCAGCAGTCTAGGGACACCGTCGTACGAGCAGTACTTC. Translating gives CASSLGTPSYEQYF.

The chain links TRBV7-3 to TRBJ2-1; 8 positions match TRBD2. The CDR3 is 15 residues long. Germline loops: CDR1 SGHTA, CDR2 FQGTGA. Trimming took 2 bases from V and 2 from J; bases not matched to a gene: 2. The CDR3 reads CASSLERGPYNEQFF. CDR3 DNA sequence: TGTGCCAGCAGCTTAGAGCGGGGGCCCTACAATGAGCAGTTCTTC.

V gene TRBV12-3 or TRBV12-4 combines with J gene TRBJ2-3, with unresolved D. The V end lost 5 bases, the J end lost 7 bases, and 10 bases lay between the germline ends. CDR3 length: 12 residues. The CDR3 loop is CASSRLLNTQYF. The CDR3 DNA reads TGTGCCAGCAGTCGACTTTTAAATACGCAGTATTTT.

This rearrangement joins TRBV5-1 to TRBJ2-3; maybe TRBD2 (6 bases). The CDR3 consists of 14 residues. The ends were cut back, 6 bases at V and 3 bases at J, with 14 bases in the middle. Germline CDR1 and CDR2: SGHRS and YFSETQ. The DNA of the CDR3 is TGCGCCAGCAATCCCGGGACTCCGACAGATACGCAGTATTTT. It specifies CASNPGTPTDTQYF.

V is TRBV6-5 and J is TRBJ1-2, with TRBD1 matching 7 bases. The germline CDR1 and CDR2 sequences are MNHEY and SVGAGI. With V trimmed by 4 bases and J by 5 bases, 4 bases remained unmatched. The CDR3 covers 13 residues. DNA for the CDR3: TGTGCCAGCAGTTCGGGACAGAAGTATGGCTACACCTTC. Its protein product is CASSSGQKYGYTF.

The CDR3 nucleotides read TGTGCCAGCTCACGCGGACAGGTTAATGAAAAACTGTTTTTT. It translates to CASSRGQVNEKLFF. The V call is TRBV18, the J call TRBJ1-4, with 7 bases matching TRBD1. CDR3 size: 14 residues. The J segment lost 4 bases and the V segment lost 4 bases, leaving 3 bases of the junction unmatched. The V gene's germline CDR1 is KGHSH and CDR2 LQKENI.